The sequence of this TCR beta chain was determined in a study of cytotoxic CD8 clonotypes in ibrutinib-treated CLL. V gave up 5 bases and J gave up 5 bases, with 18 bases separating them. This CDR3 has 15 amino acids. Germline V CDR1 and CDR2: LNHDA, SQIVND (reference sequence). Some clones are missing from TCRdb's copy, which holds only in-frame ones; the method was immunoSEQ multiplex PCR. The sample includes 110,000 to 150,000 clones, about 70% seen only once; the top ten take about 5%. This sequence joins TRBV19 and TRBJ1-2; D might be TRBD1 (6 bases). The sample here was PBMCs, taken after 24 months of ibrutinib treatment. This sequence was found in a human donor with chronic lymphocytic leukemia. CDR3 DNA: TGTGCCAGTAGTCCGAGTCTGGCAGGGGTATATGGCTACACCTTC. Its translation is CASSPSLAGVYGYTF.